Presented here are 7 T cell receptor beta chains from one specimen sequenced in a study of tumor and adjacent non-tumor tissue in lung cancer. This sample's RNA came from whole unsorted tissue. TCRbeta libraries were built with three rounds of nested PCR, modified from ARM-PCR. TCRdb itself ran the multiplex PCR reads through MiXCR, one entry per CDR3 protein. The sample shows about 200,000 distinct CDR3 sequences, 70% to 75% of them seen only once. Specimen: lung tumor tissue. The receptors here all came from a man aged 55 to 69 with non-small cell lung cancer.

For this clonotype: A junction end diverges from the germline sequence, so it may reflect a read error. CDR3 in DNA: TGTGCCAGCAGTTACGCGACAGCCGCTCTCACAGATACGCTGTATTTT. As protein: CASSYATAALTDTLYF. The rearrangement uses TRBV6-6 and TRBJ2-3; D may be TRBD1 (5 bases). The CDR3 length is 16 residues. Germline V lookup: CDR1 MNHNY, CDR2 SVGAGI (reference sequence).

Worth noting for this clonotype: A much larger clonotype is one base distant, so this may be a read error. CDR3 region: CSVPSGQEANNYGYTF. The CDR3 bases are TGCAGCGTTCCCAGCGGACAGGAGGCGAATAACTATGGCTACACCTTC. This chain connects TRBV29-1 to TRBJ1-2; TRBD1 aligns across 7 bases. Unmatched junction bases numbered 13, after V lost 5 bases and J lost 1 base. Per the germline V gene, CDR1 is SQVTM and CDR2 is ANQGSEA. The CDR3 spans 16 residues.

The chain links TRBV4-2 to TRBJ2-1; D perhaps matches TRBD2 (6 bases). The CDR3 covers 17 residues. The germline V gene has CDR1 LGHNA and CDR2 YNFKEQ. V lost 1 base to trimming and J lost 3 bases, with 16 bases between them. CDR3 sequence: CASSQGNIRESYNEQFF. CDR3 DNA sequence: TGTGCCAGCAGCCAAGGGAATATTCGGGAGAGCTACAATGAGCAGTTCTTC.

The chain recombines TRBV6-5 with TRBJ1-2; no clear D. The CDR3 loop spans 13 amino acids. The germline V gene has CDR1 MNHEY and CDR2 SVGAGI. V lost 6 bases and J 0 bases, leaving 8 bases between the germline ends. CDR3 in amino acids: CASRYPANYGYTF. CDR3 coding DNA: TGTGCCAGCAGATACCCAGCTAACTATGGCTACACCTTC.

Remarks on this clonotype: This may be a read error: a much more frequent sequence differs by one nucleotide. The chain has TRBV11-2 and TRBJ2-3; perhaps TRBD2 as D (5 bases). CDR3 size: 14 residues. Per germline, CDR1 SGHAT and CDR2 FQNNGV. CDR3 residues: CAGSLDRNEGTQYF. The CDR3 DNA reads as TGTGCCGGCAGCTTAGATAGGAATGAGGGTACGCAGTATTTT.

As concerns this clonotype: Sequence at one end of the junction differs from germline and may be a read error. The chain combines TRBV4-1 with TRBJ1-2; unclear D gene. Germline values: CDR1 MGHRA, CDR2 YSYEKL. The CDR3 loop spans 16 amino acids. The CDR3 nucleotides read TGCGCCAGCAGCCAAACTTCCACAAGGGTGCGGAGCGGCTTCACCTTC. Protein product: CASSQTSTRVRSGFTF.

Points on this clonotype: A junction end diverges from the germline sequence, so it may reflect a read error. The rearrangement joins TRBV11-2 to TRBJ2-2; D is ambiguous. Looked up from germline, CDR1 is SGHAT and CDR2 is FQNNGV. CDR3 length: 12 amino acids. DNA for the CDR3: TGTGCCAGCAGCTTAGTACACGTGGAGCTGTTTTTC. It codes for CASSLVHVELFF.